The present entry profiles one T cell receptor beta chain with its context. Some clones are missing from TCRdb's copy, which holds only in-frame ones; the method was immunoSEQ multiplex PCR. The sample shows roughly 40,000 clones, approximately 86% of them seen only once. CDR1 is LGHNT and CDR2 is FRNRAP in the germline V gene. The CDR3 extends over 13 amino acids. V lost 10 bases and J lost 7, with 19 bases in between. These data belong to a study of OX40 agonist ivuxolimab in advanced cancers. In the study overall: Hepatocellular carcinoma, melanoma, renal cell or head and neck cancer affected the dose-escalation patients.

The material was CD4+ or CD8+ T cells sorted from blood, obtained in a trial of the OX40 agonist ivuxolimab. This TCR came from an adult with an advanced solid tumor such as melanoma, head and neck, liver or kidney cancer. The rearrangement links TRBV12-5 to TRBJ1-1; TRBD1 might be the D (6 bases). For the CDR3, the DNA is TGTGCTACATCCATGTGGGGGGCGGTTGAAGCTTTCTTT. Translation gives CATSMWGAVEAFF.